This entry lists 27 T cell receptor beta chains sequenced from one sample in a study of cytomegalovirus exposure and HLA in healthy donors. The PCR employed 60 Vbeta primers together with 13 Jbeta primers. Here immunoSEQ multiplex PCR was the method, and the copy in TCRdb shows in-frame clones only, minus some. Altogether roughly 250,000 clones are present, 75% to 90% being singletons, with the ten largest covering approximately 0.3%. The sequenced sample consisted of PBMCs. These receptors originate from a girl aged 2 to 10 in good health and CMV-seronegative.

Note on this clone: An end of the junction does not agree with germline; a read error may underlie this. The chain combines TRBV10-3 with TRBJ2-1; 7 bases agree with TRBD2. Per the germline V gene, CDR1 is ENHRY and CDR2 is SYGVKD. This CDR3 has 12 amino acids. CDR3 amino acids: CATGTIYNKQFF. Written as DNA, the CDR3 is TGTGCCACTGGGACTATTTACAATAAGCAGTTCTTC.

The V call is TRBV4-1, the J call TRBJ2-7; 10 nucleotides align to TRBD1. V dropped 5 bases and J dropped 5; count of bases not matched to a gene: 6. This CDR3 contains 14 residues. Per the germline V gene, CDR1 is MGHRA and CDR2 is YSYEKL. CDR3 sequence (DNA): TGCGCCAGCAGCTCCCGACAGGGGGCCGACGAGCAGTACTTC. Protein sequence: CASSSRQGADEQYF.

The V gene is TRBV5-1, the J gene TRBJ1-4; the D is unclear. The germline V gene encodes CDR1 SGHRS and CDR2 YFSETQ. CDR3 length equals 13 residues. The V and J ends lost 5 bases and 11 bases respectively, with 16 bases between them. Here the CDR3 DNA reads TGCGCCAGCAGTCAAATGATTGGGGAGAAACTGTTTTTT. Its translation is CASSQMIGEKLFF.

This chain links TRBV10-3 with TRBJ2-7; 8 nucleotides agree with TRBD1. Germline CDR1 reads ENHRY; CDR2 reads SYGVKD. Trimming at V came to 10 bases and at J to 2 bases, leaving 7 bases not matched to a gene. The CDR3 extends over 13 amino acids. CDR3 sequence reads: CATTGQETYEQYF. The CDR3 DNA is TGTGCCACAACGGGACAGGAGACCTACGAGCAGTACTTC.

This chain connects TRBV29-1 to TRBJ1-2; possibly TRBD1 for D (6 bases). Deletions cut 7 bases from V and 3 bases from J, with 9 bases between. CDR1 and CDR2 from the germline V gene are SQVTM and ANQGSEA. CDR3 size: 11 residues. The CDR3 nucleotides are TGCAGCGGGGCAGGGGACTATGGCTACACCTTC. As protein: CSGAGDYGYTF. Complete variable domain (other parts from reference TRBV29-1 and TRBJ1-2): SAVISQKPSRDICQRGTSLTIQCQVDSQVTMMFWYRQQPGQSLTLIATANQGSEATYESGFVIDKFPISRPNLTFSTLTVSNMSPEDSSIYLCSGAGDYGYTFGSGTRLTVV.

The chain uses TRBV28 and TRBJ2-1; 11 bases align to TRBD1. CDR1 is MDHEN and CDR2 is SYDVKM in the germline V gene. This CDR3 has 15 amino acids. Trimming at V came to 5 bases and at J to 8 bases, leaving 8 bases not matched to a gene. CDR3 sequence reads: CASSHRDRGFHEQFF. CDR3 nucleotide sequence: TGTGCCAGCAGTCACCGGGACAGGGGGTTCCATGAGCAGTTCTTC.

The V gene is TRBV9, the J gene TRBJ1-1; possibly TRBD1 for D (5 bases). The CDR3 loop spans 14 amino acids. Germline CDR1 SGDLS, CDR2 YYNGEE. Trimming removed 0 bases at V and 1 base at J, with 7 bases between. CDR3 in DNA: TGTGCCAGCAGCGTAGATACAGGGAACACTGAAGCTTTCTTT. Protein product: CASSVDTGNTEAFF.

This rearrangement joins TRBV4-2 to TRBJ2-3; TRBD2 matches 7 bases. This CDR3 has 18 amino acids. The junction had 14 bases not matched to a gene; V was cut back by 2 bases and J by 3 bases. CDR1 and CDR2 from the germline V gene are LGHNA and YNFKEQ. CDR3 nucleotides: TGTGCCAGCAGCCAACCGAGGGGCGGGGGAGTTCGGACAGATACGCAGTATTTT. Its protein is CASSQPRGGGVRTDTQYF.

The chain recombines TRBV5-4 with TRBJ2-1, with 8 bases aligning to TRBD2. Germline loops: CDR1 SGHNT, CDR2 YYREEE (reference sequence). The CDR3 consists of 19 residues. Losses at the gene ends were 4 bases for V and 4 bases for J; bases not matched to a gene: 19. CDR3 sequence: CASSRDAGAGGRIYNEQFF. CDR3 nucleotides: TGTGCCAGCAGCCGAGACGCGGGGGCGGGGGGCCGGATATACAATGAGCAGTTCTTC.

The chain recombines TRBV28 with TRBJ2-1; D perhaps matches TRBD2 (6 bases). This CDR3 is 14 amino acids long. V shed 2 bases and J shed 5 bases, with 10 bases lying between them. CDR1 and CDR2 from the germline V gene are MDHEN and SYDVKM. The CDR3 loop reads CASSLRELHNEQFF. CDR3 in DNA: TGTGCCAGCAGTTTACGGGAGCTACACAATGAGCAGTTCTTC.

The V call is TRBV7-9, the J call TRBJ2-7, with a possible D match to TRBD1 (5 bases). Germline V gives CDR1 SEHNR, CDR2 FQNEAQ (reference sequence). This CDR3 has 15 amino acids. V was pared by 1 base and J by 5 bases, with 15 bases between. CDR3 amino acids: CASSLVGQGTDEQYF. For the CDR3, the DNA is TGTGCCAGCAGCTTAGTCGGCCAGGGAACAGACGAGCAGTACTTC. Full variable domain (rest looked up from reference TRBV7-9 and TRBJ2-7): DTGVSQNPRHKITKRGQNVTFRCDPISEHNRLYWYRQTLGQGPEFLTYFQNEAQLEKSRLLSDRFSAERPKGSFSTLEIQRTEQGDSAMYLCASSLVGQGTDEQYFGPGTRLTVT.

This chain links TRBV30 with TRBJ1-3; the D is unclear. V was shortened by 0 bases and J by 4 bases, with 7 bases between the two germline ends. Germline V CDR1 and CDR2: GTSNPN, SVGIG (reference sequence). The CDR3 is 13 amino acids. Here the CDR3 reads CAWSVTWGNTIYF. Written as DNA, the CDR3 is TGTGCCTGGAGTGTGACTTGGGGAAACACCATATATTTT.

The V gene is TRBV5-1, the J gene TRBJ1-6; TRBD1 agrees at 7 bases. The CDR3 spans 14 residues. V shed 9 bases and J 7 bases; nucleotides not matched to a gene: 10. In germline, CDR1 is SGHRS, CDR2 YFSETQ. The CDR3 here is CATSPGQVNSPLHF. CDR3 DNA sequence: TGCGCCACTTCCCCCGGACAGGTCAATTCACCCCTCCACTTT.

The chain recombines TRBV18 with TRBJ2-3; D not resolved. The germline V and J ends were trimmed by 0 bases and 1 base, with 11 bases remaining between them. There are 16 residues in the CDR3. CDR1 is KGHSH and CDR2 is LQKENI in the germline V gene. CDR3 protein: CASSPPMELRTDTQYF. The CDR3 DNA reads TGTGCCAGCTCACCACCTATGGAGCTTCGCACAGATACGCAGTATTTT.

This chain connects TRBV7-3 to TRBJ2-7; 7 nucleotides line up with TRBD2. The V segment lost 5 bases and the J segment 3 bases; nucleotides outside the gene matches: 7. CDR1 SGHTA and CDR2 FQGTGA come from the germline V gene. The CDR3 runs 14 residues. The CDR3 DNA reads TGTGCCAGCAGCCCAGGCGGGAGTTTCTACGAGCAGTACTTC. It specifies CASSPGGSFYEQYF.

The chain uses TRBV4-1 and TRBJ1-3; D is perhaps TRBD1 (5 bases). Germline lookup yields CDR1 MGHRA and CDR2 YSYEKL. The length of the CDR3 is 14 residues. V lost 0 bases and J lost 4, with 7 bases in between. The CDR3 here is CASSQENRGNTIYF. The CDR3 nucleotides are TGCGCCAGCAGCCAAGAGAACAGGGGAAACACCATATATTTT.

The chain has TRBV27 and TRBJ2-7; 8 nucleotides agree with TRBD1. This CDR3 is 15 amino acids long. Losses at the gene ends were 7 bases for V and 1 base for J; bases not matched to a gene: 9. Germline CDR1 is MNHEY and CDR2 is SMNVEV (reference sequence). DNA of the CDR3: TGTGCCAGCACCCCTTTGGGGACAGGTTCCTACGAGCAGTACTTC. Its protein is CASTPLGTGSYEQYF.

The J gene is TRBJ2-5, the V gene TRBV4-2, with 8 bases lining up with TRBD1. Unmatched junction bases numbered 12, after V lost 4 bases and J lost 5 bases. The CDR3 has 16 amino acids. The V gene's germline CDR1 is LGHNA and CDR2 YNFKEQ. DNA of the CDR3: TGTGCCAGCAGCCCCTTGGACAGGGATGAATATGAGACCCAGTACTTC. Its translation: CASSPLDRDEYETQYF.

This sequence joins TRBV5-6 and TRBJ1-2; maybe TRBD1 (6 bases). Germline V gene data show CDR1 as SGHDT and CDR2 as YYEEEE. The germline V and J ends were trimmed by 4 bases and 3 bases, with 13 bases remaining between them. This CDR3 is 14 amino acids long. DNA for the CDR3: TGTGCCAGCAGCCCATGGACAGTCGACTATGGCTACACCTTC. It encodes CASSPWTVDYGYTF. Based on the CDR3 plus reference TRBV5-6 and TRBJ1-2, the full variable domain is DAGVTQSPTHLIKTRGQQVTLRCSPKSGHDTVSWYQQALGQGPQFIFQYYEEEERQRGNFPDRFSGHQFPNYSSELNVNALLLGDSALYLCASSPWTVDYGYTFGSGTRLTVV.

This clone turned up a few times. The J gene is TRBJ2-1, the V gene TRBV6-5; 9 bases line up with TRBD2. Losses at the gene ends were 0 bases for V and 6 bases for J; bases not matched to a gene: 6. From germline, CDR1 is MNHEY and CDR2 SVGAGI. The CDR3 has 16 amino acids. CDR3 sequence: CASSYSRQRGVNEQFF. In nucleotides, the CDR3 is TGTGCCAGCAGTTACTCTCGCCAGCGGGGGGTCAATGAGCAGTTCTTC.

The genes are TRBV7-9 and TRBJ1-5; possible D gene TRBD1, 6 bases. Trimming took off 2 bases at V and 4 bases at J, with 18 bases between the two ends. CDR1 is SEHNR, CDR2 FQNEAQ, per germline (reference sequence). The CDR3 contains 17 residues. CDR3 coding DNA: TGTGCCAGCAGCTTAACGATGGGCAGGGGCGTTAATCAGCCCCAGCATTTT. Its translation is CASSLTMGRGVNQPQHF.

CDR3 DNA sequence: TGTGCCAGCAGCGGTTATGGGGGGACCTACAATGAGCAGTTCTTC. It specifies CASSGYGGTYNEQFF. The chain employs TRBV9 and TRBJ2-1; tentative D call: TRBD2 (6 bases). Trimming removed 3 bases from V and 2 bases from J, with 12 bases in between. The CDR3 contains 15 residues. Germline assignment: CDR1 SGDLS and CDR2 YYNGEE.

CDR3 in DNA: TGTGCCAGCAGTGGAACCGGTGCAACTAATGAAAAACTGTTTTTT. This codes for CASSGTGATNEKLFF. This rearrangement joins TRBV6-1 to TRBJ1-4; D gene uncertain. Germline CDR1 MNHNS, CDR2 SASEGT. This CDR3 region has 15 residues. V dropped 4 bases and J dropped 0 bases, with 9 bases sitting between them.

The chain is built from TRBV7-2 and TRBJ1-5; D is perhaps TRBD1 (5 bases). The CDR3 loop spans 14 amino acids. Looked up from germline, CDR1 is SGHTA and CDR2 is FQGNSA. V dropped 1 base and J dropped 6 bases, with 10 bases sitting between them. CDR3 bases: TGTGCCAGCAGCTTAGTCAGGGTGTTTCAGCCCCAGCATTTT. It specifies CASSLVRVFQPQHF.

This clone appeared a few times. This rearrangement joins TRBV30 to TRBJ2-5, with 9 bases lining up with TRBD1. The V gene end was trimmed by 2 bases and the J gene end by 2 bases; junction bases not matched to a gene: 6. Germline V lookup: CDR1 GTSNPN, CDR2 SVGIG (reference sequence). CDR3 length: 15 amino acids. CDR3 sequence reads: CAWSYNRGHQETQYF. DNA for the CDR3: TGTGCCTGGAGTTACAACAGGGGGCATCAAGAGACCCAGTACTTC.

This clone was detected only once. This rearrangement joins TRBV6-5 to TRBJ1-1, with 7 bases lining up with TRBD1. V trimming: 2 bases; J trimming: 1 base; junction bases outside the gene matches: 7. The length of the CDR3 is 16 residues. Germline V lookup: CDR1 MNHEY, CDR2 SVGAGI. CDR3 region: CASSYVTGTANTEAFF. CDR3 DNA: TGTGCCAGCAGTTACGTCACCGGGACAGCGAACACTGAAGCTTTCTTT.

The chain is built from TRBV20-1 and TRBJ2-1, with D tentatively TRBD1 (5 bases). CDR1 and CDR2 (germline): DFQATT, SNEGSKA (reference sequence). This CDR3 has 11 amino acids. The V and J ends lost 3 bases and 9 bases respectively, with 9 bases between them. CDR3 amino acids: CSARGLAEQFF. For the CDR3, the DNA is TGCAGTGCTAGGGGGCTTGCTGAGCAGTTCTTC.